The T cell receptor beta chain under discussion was sequenced for a study of T cell changes during pregnancy in multiple sclerosis. Data came from immunoSEQ multiplex PCR; TCRdb stores just in-frame clones and leaves some out. The sample gives tens of thousands of clones, about 90% of which show up once; 1.6% is in the top ten. With 3 bases clipped from V and 1 base from J, the junction kept 4 bases outside the gene matches. Per the germline V gene, CDR1 is SGHDT and CDR2 is YYEEEE. The CDR3 is made up of 14 amino acids. The clonotype was recovered from a female donor in good health, enrolled as a control in a pregnancy study. The V and J genes are TRBV5-6 and TRBJ2-7; 7 nucleotides match TRBD1. Sequenced material: peripheral blood, taken in the first trimester of pregnancy. CDR3 region: CASSYMTGSYEQYF. For the CDR3, the DNA is TGTGCCAGCAGCTACATGACAGGGTCCTACGAGCAGTACTTC.